This T cell receptor beta chain comes out of a study of blood T cell repertoires in COVID-19. The method was immunoSEQ multiplex PCR; TCRdb's version includes in-frame clones alone and lacks a portion of them. The sample comprises about 160,000 clones, 81% of which are singletons, and 11% rests with the top ten. The germline CDR1 and CDR2 sequences are MGHRA and YSYEKL. Trimming removed 4 bases at V and 6 bases at J, with 9 bases between. The CDR3 is made up of 12 amino acids. This clonotype was obtained from a man between 60 and 70 years old with active or convalescent COVID-19. Sequencing used peripheral blood. The rearrangement uses TRBV4-1 and TRBJ1-1; D unresolved. The CDR3 DNA is TGCGCCAGCAGCCTCACGGGGTCTGAAGCTTTCTTT. This gives the protein CASSLTGSEAFF.